The TCR beta chain under discussion was sequenced for a study of shared clonotypes between healthy human individuals. None of the donors, who were healthy HIV-negative adults, had recently had acute infections or vaccinations. The investigators split CD4+ cells into a CD45RA+ naive subset and a CD45RA-negative memory subset. Here immunoSEQ multiplex PCR was the method, and the copy in TCRdb shows in-frame clones only, minus some. This table holds 1.4 million or so clones, less than 99% found once. The CDR3 extends over 13 amino acids. Germline V lookup: CDR1 SQVTM, CDR2 ANQGSEA. V was trimmed by 3 bases and J by 6 bases, leaving 13 bases between them.

The source of this sequence is a man aged 30-40 years in good health. The chain joins TRBV29-1 to TRBJ2-3; D is unclear. Sequences were obtained from naive CD4+ T cells sorted from blood. Described subset: CD45RA+ positively selected. The CDR3 DNA follows: TGCAGCGTTGACCCTGGTACCTCGGATACGCAGTATTTT. Translated, it gives CSVDPGTSDTQYF.